This T cell receptor beta chain derives from a study of blood T cell repertoires in COVID-19. Study in general: Whether acute or convalescent, the COVID-19 samples came from the United States, Italy and Spain. T cells, B-cell-depleted T cells, or PBMCs supplied cDNA or gDNA.

Patients of the Seattle cohort, enrolled during active infection, were followed longitudinally. Germline V gene data show CDR1 as LNHDA and CDR2 as SQIVND (reference sequence). The CDR3 loop spans 16 amino acids. The germline V and J ends were trimmed by 7 bases and 2 bases, with 19 bases remaining between them. In the study's own analysis: Amplification with reference gene primers provided the estimates of nucleated cell counts. The protocol was immunoSEQ multiplex PCR, while the TCRdb copy is restricted to in-frame clones and leaves out a portion. For V, J and clone size, that table is used; D and trimming come from the DNA. Of fewer than 700,000 clones in the sample, 85% to 90% were seen once.

The gene calls are TRBV19 and TRBJ2-3, with D possibly matching TRBD2 (5 bases). Specimen: peripheral blood. This receptor was obtained from a woman aged 45-65 years with COVID-19, enrolled during active disease. The CDR3 region has the DNA TGTGCCAGTAAACTTTCCGGGGTCACGATCACAGATACGCAGTATTTT. It encodes CASKLSGVTITDTQYF. The complete variable domain, with remaining parts taken from reference TRBV19 and TRBJ2-3, reads DGGITQSPKYLFRKEGQNVTLSCEQNLNHDAMYWYRQDPGQGLRLIYYSQIVNDFQKGDIAEGYSVSREKKESFPLTVTSAQKNPTAFYLCASKLSGVTITDTQYFGPGTRLTVL.